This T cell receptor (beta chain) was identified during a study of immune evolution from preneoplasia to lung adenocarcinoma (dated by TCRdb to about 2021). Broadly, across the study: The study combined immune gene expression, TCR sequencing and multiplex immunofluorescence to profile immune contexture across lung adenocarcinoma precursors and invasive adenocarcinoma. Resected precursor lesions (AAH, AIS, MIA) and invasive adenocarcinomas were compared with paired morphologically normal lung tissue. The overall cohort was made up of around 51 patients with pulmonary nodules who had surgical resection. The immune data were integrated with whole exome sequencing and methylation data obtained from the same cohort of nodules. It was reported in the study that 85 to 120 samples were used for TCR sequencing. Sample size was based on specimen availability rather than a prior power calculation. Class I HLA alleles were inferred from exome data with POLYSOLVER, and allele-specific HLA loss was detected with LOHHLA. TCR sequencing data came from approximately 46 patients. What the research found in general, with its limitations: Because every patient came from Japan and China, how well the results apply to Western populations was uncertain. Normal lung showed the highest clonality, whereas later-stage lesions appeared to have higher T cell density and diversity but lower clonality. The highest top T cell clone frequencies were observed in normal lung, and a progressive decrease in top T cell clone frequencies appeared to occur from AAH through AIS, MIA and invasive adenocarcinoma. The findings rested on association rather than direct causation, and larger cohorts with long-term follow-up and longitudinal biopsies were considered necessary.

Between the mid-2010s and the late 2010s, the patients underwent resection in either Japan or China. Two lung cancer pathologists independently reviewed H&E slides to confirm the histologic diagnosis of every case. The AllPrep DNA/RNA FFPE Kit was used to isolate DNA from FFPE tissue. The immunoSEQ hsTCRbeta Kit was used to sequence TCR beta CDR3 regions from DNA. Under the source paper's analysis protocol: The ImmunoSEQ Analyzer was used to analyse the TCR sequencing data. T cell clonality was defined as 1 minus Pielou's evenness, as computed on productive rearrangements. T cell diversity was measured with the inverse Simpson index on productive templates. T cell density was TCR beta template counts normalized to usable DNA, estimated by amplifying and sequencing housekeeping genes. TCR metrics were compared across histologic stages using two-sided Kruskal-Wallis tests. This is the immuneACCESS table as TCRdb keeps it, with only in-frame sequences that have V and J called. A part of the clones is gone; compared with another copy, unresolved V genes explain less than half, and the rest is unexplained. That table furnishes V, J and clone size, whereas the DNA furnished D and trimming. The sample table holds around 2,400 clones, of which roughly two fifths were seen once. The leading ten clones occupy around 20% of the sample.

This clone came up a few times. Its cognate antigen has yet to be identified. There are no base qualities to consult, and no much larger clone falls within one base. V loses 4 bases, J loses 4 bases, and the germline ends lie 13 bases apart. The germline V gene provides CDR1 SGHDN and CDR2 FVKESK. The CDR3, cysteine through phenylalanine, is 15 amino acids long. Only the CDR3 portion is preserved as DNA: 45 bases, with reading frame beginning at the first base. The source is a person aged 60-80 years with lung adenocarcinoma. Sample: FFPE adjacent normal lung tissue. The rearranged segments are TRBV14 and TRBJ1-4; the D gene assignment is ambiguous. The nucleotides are TGTGCCAGCAGCCCCCTTACTTCATTTAATGAAAAACTGTTTTTT. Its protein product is CASSPLTSFNEKLFF.